This TCR beta chain was profiled in a study of blood T cell repertoires in COVID-19. Profiling relied on immunoSEQ multiplex PCR, and the TCRdb table lists in-frame clones only, not all of them. The table lists 150,000 to 180,000 clones, around 85% of them singletons. Sequences were obtained from peripheral blood. This clonotype was obtained from a woman aged 55-69 years with acute or convalescent COVID-19.

This CDR3 is CASSLSGPYNEQFF. The CDR3, as DNA: TGCGCCAGCAGCCTTAGCGGTCCCTACAATGAGCAGTTCTTC. The V gene is TRBV5-1, the J gene TRBJ2-1, with D possibly matching TRBD2 (6 bases). The germline V gene encodes CDR1 SGHRS and CDR2 YFSETQ. With 4 bases removed from V and 2 bases from J, the gap between germline ends came to 10 bases. The CDR3 totals 14 residues.